Listed here are 21 T cell receptor beta chains from one sample, sequenced in a study of CXCR3-negative and CXCR3-positive naive CD8 T cells. Through 5' RACE with UMI labels, the TRB cDNA libraries were prepared. For each CDR3 protein, TCRdb gives one entry from its re-call of the 5' RACE reads, without DNA. Recorded for this sample: tens of thousands of distinct CDR3 sequences. The specimen was naive CXCR3- CD8+ T cells from blood. The subset was: CD45RO-CCR7+CD27+CD95- naive CD8+ T cells lacking CXCR3 (TNR3-). The receptors come from a human donor in good health. Some clones in this sample may be carry-over from other donors' samples.

The chain couples TRBV28 to TRBJ1-1; TCRdb gives TRBD1 as the D gene, but with no DNA this cannot be confirmed. Germline CDR1 MDHEN, CDR2 SYDVKM. The CDR3 contains 14 residues. The CDR3 sequence: CASSLGAGTTEAFF.

The chain joins TRBV5-6 to TRBJ2-1. This CDR3 comprises 16 residues. CDR1 is SGHDT, CDR2 YYEEEE, per germline. CDR3 sequence reads: CASSLATGAYYNEQFF.

The rearrangement joins TRBV3-1 to TRBJ2-7. This CDR3 region has 14 residues. Germline lookup yields CDR1 LGHDT and CDR2 YNNKEL (reference sequence). The CDR3 region is CASSQVLRAYEQYF.

The chain couples TRBV9 to TRBJ2-7; TCRdb gives TRBD2 as the D gene, but with no DNA this cannot be confirmed. Germline V CDR1 and CDR2: SGDLS, YYNGEE. The CDR3 has 14 amino acids. CDR3 in amino acids: CASSVDGTRDEQYF. The variable domain in full, with the rest retrieved from reference TRBV9 and TRBJ2-7, is DSGVTQTPKHLITATGQRVTLRCSPRSGDLSVYWYQQSLDQGLQFLIQYYNGEERAKGNILERFSAQQFPDLHSELNLSSLELGDSALYFCASSVDGTRDEQYFGPGTRLTVT.

This rearrangement joins TRBV6-5 to TRBJ2-7; TCRdb picks TRBD2, but there is no DNA to check that call. Per germline, CDR1 MNHEY and CDR2 SVGAGI. The CDR3 has 14 amino acids. CDR3 amino acids: CASSYEGSSYEQYF.

This rearrangement joins TRBV29-1 to TRBJ1-1; TCRdb proposes TRBD1, but this gene call is untestable without DNA. Germline lookup yields CDR1 SQVTM and CDR2 ANQGSEA. There are 15 residues in the CDR3. The chain's CDR3 is CSVEGTGASSTEAFF.

The chain links TRBV7-8 to TRBJ2-1; TCRdb gives TRBD2 as the D gene, but with no DNA this cannot be confirmed. CDR3 length: 15 residues. Germline lookup yields CDR1 SGHVS and CDR2 FQNEAQ. This CDR3 is CASSGGTSGVGEQFF.

The chain is built from TRBV7-7 and TRBJ2-2; the D call from TCRdb, TRBD1, cannot be confirmed without DNA. The CDR3 extends over 18 amino acids. Germline CDR1 is SSHAT and CDR2 is FNYEAQ (reference sequence). CDR3 amino acids: CASSLAPGQGASAGELFF.

The chain is built from TRBV6-6 and TRBJ2-2; absent DNA, TCRdb's TRBD1 call cannot be checked. The CDR3 consists of 15 residues. Germline V gene lookup returns CDR1 MNHNY and CDR2 SVGAGI (reference sequence). This chain's CDR3 is CASSYGTIEAGELFF.

The CDR3 protein is CSARGGWPQETQYF. The chain joins TRBV20-1 to TRBJ2-5; the D call from TCRdb, TRBD2, cannot be confirmed without DNA. The CDR3 is 14 residues long. Germline lookup yields CDR1 DFQATT and CDR2 SNEGSKA (reference sequence).

The rearrangement links TRBV3-1 to TRBJ2-2. The CDR3 loop spans 20 amino acids. Per germline, CDR1 LGHDT and CDR2 YNNKEL (reference sequence). The CDR3 here is CASSQVGPTQNPSNTGELFF.

CDR3 protein: CASSQRGTGEKLFF. J is TRBJ1-4 and V is TRBV4-3; with no DNA, the TCRdb D assignment of TRBD1 cannot be verified. The CDR3 runs 14 residues. The V gene's germline CDR1 is LGHNA and CDR2 YSLEER.

The chain has TRBV27 and TRBJ2-1; without DNA, the TCRdb call of TRBD1 cannot be checked. Germline values: CDR1 MNHEY, CDR2 SMNVEV (reference sequence). CDR3 size: 14 residues. The CDR3 reads CASSFPGIHNEQFF.

The chain employs TRBV30 and TRBJ2-2. CDR1 is GTSNPN, CDR2 SVGIG, per germline (reference sequence). The CDR3 runs 15 residues. Here the CDR3 reads CAWSVEGQDTGELFF.

The chain uses TRBV10-3 and TRBJ1-1. Germline CDR1 is ENHRY and CDR2 is SYGVKD. The CDR3 has 13 amino acids. The CDR3 sequence is CAISVLVNTEAFF.

The chain couples TRBV28 to TRBJ1-3; TCRdb outputs TRBD1, but without DNA this stays unchecked. Germline assignment: CDR1 MDHEN and CDR2 SYDVKM. This CDR3 region has 18 residues. The CDR3 loop is CASSPTGTGKSSGNTIYF.

V gene TRBV5-4 combines with J gene TRBJ2-7; the TRBD2 assignment by TCRdb is unverifiable without DNA. The CDR3 sequence is 16 residues long. CDR1 is SGHNT and CDR2 is YYREEE in the germline V gene (reference sequence). The CDR3 sequence: CASSITTSGRVEEQYF.

The V call is TRBV11-2, the J call TRBJ2-1. This CDR3 has 13 amino acids. CDR1 is SGHAT, CDR2 FQNNGV, per germline. CDR3 region: CASSLDPTPEQFF.

The J gene is TRBJ2-4, the V gene TRBV15; lacking DNA, the TRBD1 call made by TCRdb goes unchecked. The CDR3 consists of 17 residues. CDR1 and CDR2 (germline): LNHNV, YYDKDF (reference sequence). This chain's CDR3 is CATSKPGTGQAKNIQYF. Based on the CDR3 plus reference TRBV15 and TRBJ2-4, the full variable domain is DAMVIQNPRYQVTQFGKPVTLSCSQTLNHNVMYWYQQKSSQAPKLLFHYYDKDFNNEADTPDNFQSRRPNTSFCFLDIRSPGLGDTAMYLCATSKPGTGQAKNIQYFGAGTRLSVL.

This chain joins TRBV7-9 and TRBJ2-2; without DNA, the TCRdb call of TRBD1 cannot be checked. CDR1 and CDR2 from the germline V gene are SEHNR and FQNEAQ (reference sequence). The CDR3 is made up of 16 amino acids. CDR3 loop: CASSLAPPGDTGELFF.

The genes are TRBV7-9 and TRBJ2-7; the D call from TCRdb, TRBD1, cannot be confirmed without DNA. CDR1 and CDR2 from the germline V gene are SEHNR and FQNEAQ (reference sequence). CDR3 length equals 18 residues. The chain's CDR3 is CASSSTIGGTGITYEQYF.